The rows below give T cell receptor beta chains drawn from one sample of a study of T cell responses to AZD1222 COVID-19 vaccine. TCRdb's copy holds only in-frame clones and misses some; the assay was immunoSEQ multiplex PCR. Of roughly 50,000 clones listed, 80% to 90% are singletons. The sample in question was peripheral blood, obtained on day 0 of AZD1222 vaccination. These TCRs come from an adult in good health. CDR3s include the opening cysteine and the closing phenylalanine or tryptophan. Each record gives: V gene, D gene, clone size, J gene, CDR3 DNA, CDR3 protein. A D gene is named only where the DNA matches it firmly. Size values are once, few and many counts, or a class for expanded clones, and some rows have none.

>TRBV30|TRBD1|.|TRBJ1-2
TGTGCCTGGTCAAGGGACAGGGGAAGCTATGGCTACACCTTC
CAWSRDRGSYGYTF
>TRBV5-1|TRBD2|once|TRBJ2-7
TGCGCCAGCTCCTCAGGACAGACCCTAGCGGGAGGGTTGGACGAGCAGTACTTC
CASSSGQTLAGGLDEQYF
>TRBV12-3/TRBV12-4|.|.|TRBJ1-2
TGTGCCAGCAGTTCCCAGGGAGTCGAGGGCTACACCTTC
CASSSQGVEGYTF
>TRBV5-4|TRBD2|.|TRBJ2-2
TGTGCCAGCAGCCCAGGGCGGGAGGGGCTGGCCGGGGAGCTGTTTTTT
CASSPGREGLAGELFF
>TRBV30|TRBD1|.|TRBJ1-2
TGTGCCGGCTTTGGACAGGGTTTTAGCTATGGCTACACCTTC
CAGFGQGFSYGYTF
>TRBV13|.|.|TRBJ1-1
TGTGCCAGCAGCCAACACGGACAGCCTGAAGCTTTCTTT
CASSQHGQPEAFF
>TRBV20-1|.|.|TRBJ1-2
TGCAGTGCTAGTGGGGAGATCTATGGCTACACCTTC
CSASGEIYGYTF
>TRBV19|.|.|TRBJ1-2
TGTGCCAGTAGTATTTCTTCGCGATCGGGGACTAAGTTCTATGGCTACACCTTC
CASSISSRSGTKFYGYTF
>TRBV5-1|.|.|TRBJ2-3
TGCGCCAGCAGCTTGGCCGTCGGTCCAGATACGCAGTATTTT
CASSLAVGPDTQYF
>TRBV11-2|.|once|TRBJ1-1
TGTGCCAGCAGCTTAGTCATGGGGCGAGGCGTTACTGAAGCTTTCTTT
CASSLVMGRGVTEAFF
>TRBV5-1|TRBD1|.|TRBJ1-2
TGCGCCAGCAGCCCCCTGGGACAGTCGAACTATGGCTACACCTTC
CASSPLGQSNYGYTF
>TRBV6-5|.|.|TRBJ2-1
TGTGCCAGCAGTCCACCAGGTCGCCTAGGCAATGAGCAGTTCTTC
CASSPPGRLGNEQFF
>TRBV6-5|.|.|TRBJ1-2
TGTGCCAGCAGTTACGGGGTCGGGGGGACTAATGGCTACACCTTC
CASSYGVGGTNGYTF
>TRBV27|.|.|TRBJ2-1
TGTGCCAGGATTCACTCCAGCTCCTACAATGAGCAGTTCTTC
CARIHSSSYNEQFF
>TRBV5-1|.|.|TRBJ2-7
TGCGCCAGCAGCTTGGAAGGTGGTCCCCGCGAGCAGTACTTC
CASSLEGGPREQYF
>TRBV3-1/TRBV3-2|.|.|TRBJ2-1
TGTGCCAGCAGCCGCGCGGCCAGCAATGAGCAGTTCTTC
CASSRAASNEQFF
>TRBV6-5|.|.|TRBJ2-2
TGTGCCAGCAGTTACCGGCAGAACACCGGGGAGCTGTTTTTT
CASSYRQNTGELFF
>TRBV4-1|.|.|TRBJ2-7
TGCGCCAGCAGCCAAGACTTGCGGACTACTCAATCGTGGTCCTACGAGCAGTACTTC
CASSQDLRTTQSWSYEQYF
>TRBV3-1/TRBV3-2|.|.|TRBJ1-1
TGTGCCAGCAGCCCCCCGACAGTAGGCACTGAAGCTTTCTTT
CASSPPTVGTEAFF
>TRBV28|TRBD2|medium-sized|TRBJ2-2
TGTGCCAGCAGTTTCCCACTGGTTAGCGGGGTAACCGGGGAGCTGTTTTTT
CASSFPLVSGVTGELFF
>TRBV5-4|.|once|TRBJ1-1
TGTGCCAGCAGCTTGGGGGGATCTATAAACACTGAAGCTTTCTTT
CASSLGGSINTEAFF
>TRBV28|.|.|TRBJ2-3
TGTGCCAGCAGGGGGGCGGTGAACACAGATACGCAGTATTTT
CASRGAVNTDTQYF
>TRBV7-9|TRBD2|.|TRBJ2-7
TGTGCCAGCAGCTCGCTAGCGGGGGGTGACGAGCAGTACTTC
CASSSLAGGDEQYF
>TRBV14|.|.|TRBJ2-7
TGTGCCAGCAGCCTCGGAGGAGGGCCCGAGCAGTACTTC
CASSLGGGPEQYF
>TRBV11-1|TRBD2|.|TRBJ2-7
TGTGCCAGCAGCTATAGCGGGAACTCCTACGAGCAGTACTTC
CASSYSGNSYEQYF
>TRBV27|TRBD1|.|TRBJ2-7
TGTGCCAGCAGTGTCACCGTTTTTCCGGGACAGTCCTACGAGCAGTACTTC
CASSVTVFPGQSYEQYF
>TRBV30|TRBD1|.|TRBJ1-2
TGTGCCTGGACCGCCGGGACAGGGGTTGGCTACACCTTC
CAWTAGTGVGYTF
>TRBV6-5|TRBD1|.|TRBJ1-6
TGTGCCAGCTCCAGGACAGGGAGTGATTCACCCCTCCACTTT
CASSRTGSDSPLHF
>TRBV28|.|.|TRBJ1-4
TGTGCCAGCAGTTTCCTTAATGAAAAACTGTTTTTT
CASSFLNEKLFF
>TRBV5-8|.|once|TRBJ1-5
TGTGCCAGCAGCCTAGAGGTGGGGCCCCAGCATTTT
CASSLEVGPQHF
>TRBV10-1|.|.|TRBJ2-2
TGCGCCAGCAGTGAGTCGAGTCCGGGGGTTGGGACCGGGGAGCTGTTTTTT
CASSESSPGVGTGELFF
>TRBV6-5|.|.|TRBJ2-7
.
CATRKFGAGALLPYF
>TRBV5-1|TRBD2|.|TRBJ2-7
TGCGCCAGCAGCTCGGGACTAGCGGGAGGGCAAAATTCCTACGAGCAGTACTTC
CASSSGLAGGQNSYEQYF